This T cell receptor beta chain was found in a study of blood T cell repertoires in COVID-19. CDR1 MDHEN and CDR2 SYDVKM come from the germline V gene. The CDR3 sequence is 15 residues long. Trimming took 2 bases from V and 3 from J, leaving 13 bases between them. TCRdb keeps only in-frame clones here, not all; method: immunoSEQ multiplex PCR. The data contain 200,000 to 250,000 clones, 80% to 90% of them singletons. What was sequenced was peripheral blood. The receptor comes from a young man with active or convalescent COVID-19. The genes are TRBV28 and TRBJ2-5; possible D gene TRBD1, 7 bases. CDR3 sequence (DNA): TGTGCCAGCAGTTTAGGCAGGGGGGCCGAAGAGACCCAGTACTTC. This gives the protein CASSLGRGAEETQYF.